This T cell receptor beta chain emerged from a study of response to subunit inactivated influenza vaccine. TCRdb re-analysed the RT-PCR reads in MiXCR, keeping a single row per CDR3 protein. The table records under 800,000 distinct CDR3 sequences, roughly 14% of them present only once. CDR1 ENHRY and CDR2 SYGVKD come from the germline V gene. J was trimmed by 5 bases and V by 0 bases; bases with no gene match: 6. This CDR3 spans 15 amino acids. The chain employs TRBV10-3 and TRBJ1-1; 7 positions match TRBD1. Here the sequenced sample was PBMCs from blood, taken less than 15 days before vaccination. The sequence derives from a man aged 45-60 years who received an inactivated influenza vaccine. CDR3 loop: CAISESDRVWTEAFF. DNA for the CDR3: TGTGCCATCAGTGAGTCTGACAGGGTATGGACTGAAGCTTTCTTT.